The 17 T cell receptor beta chains reported below all come from one sample, sequenced in a study of OX40 agonist ivuxolimab in advanced cancers. Profiled with immunoSEQ multiplex PCR; TCRdb holds only in-frame clones, not every one. This table has about 84,000 clones, roughly nine tenths appearing once. Source: CD4+ or CD8+ T cells sorted from blood, taken in a trial of the OX40 agonist ivuxolimab. The receptors were sampled from an adult with an advanced solid tumor such as melanoma, head and neck, liver or kidney cancer.

The chain joins TRBV28 to TRBJ1-3, with D perhaps TRBD1 (6 bases). The V end was cut by 2 bases, the J end by 4 bases, with 15 bases between. The CDR3 contains 16 residues. CDR1 and CDR2 (germline): MDHEN, SYDVKM. The CDR3 loop is CASSLASMGGGNTIYF. Here the CDR3 DNA reads TGTGCCAGCAGTTTAGCCTCAATGGGGGGCGGAAACACCATATATTTT.

CDR3 sequence: CASSLGGARQETQYF. In DNA, the CDR3 is TGTGCCAGCAGCTTAGGGGGGGCCCGCCAAGAGACCCAGTACTTC. The chain uses TRBV11-2 and TRBJ2-5; perhaps D is TRBD1 or TRBD2 (6 bases each). CDR1 and CDR2 from the germline V gene are SGHAT and FQNNGV. The CDR3 has 15 residues. V lost 1 base, J lost 1 base, and 10 bases lay in between.

This clone was seen a single time. This rearrangement joins TRBV19 to TRBJ2-4, with D perhaps matching TRBD1 (6 bases). CDR3 length equals 15 residues. V shed 4 bases and J shed 4 bases, with 14 bases lying between them. Germline values: CDR1 LNHDA, CDR2 SQIVND (reference sequence). CDR3 in amino acids: CASSTSLDRKNIQYF. The DNA of the CDR3 is TGTGCCAGTAGTACCTCCCTCGACAGGAAAAACATTCAGTACTTC.

To note about this clone: Additional DNA sequences in this sample encode the identical CDR3. The chain links TRBV9 to TRBJ1-1, with D possibly matching TRBD1 (5 bases). The CDR3 spans 15 residues. Trimming removed 0 bases at V and 1 base at J, with 10 bases between. The germline gives CDR1 SGDLS, CDR2 YYNGEE. The CDR3 reads CASSVEPGGNTEAFF. In DNA, the CDR3 is TGTGCCAGCAGCGTAGAGCCGGGGGGGAACACTGAAGCTTTCTTT.

J is TRBJ2-2 and V is TRBV4-1; 7 positions agree with TRBD1. Trimming at V came to 4 bases and at J to 5 bases, leaving 10 bases not matched to a gene. This CDR3 is built from 16 residues. Germline lookup yields CDR1 MGHRA and CDR2 YSYEKL. The CDR3: CASSLNRGRWTGELFF. As DNA, the CDR3 is TGCGCCAGCAGCCTCAACAGGGGACGGTGGACCGGGGAGCTGTTTTTT.

The chain combines TRBV10-3 with TRBJ2-7; no definite D call. The V and J ends lost 1 base and 0 bases respectively, with 10 bases between them. This CDR3 spans 15 amino acids. Germline values: CDR1 ENHRY, CDR2 SYGVKD. The DNA for the CDR3 is TGTGCCATCAGTGAGTTGCTGGCACTCTCCTACGAGCAGTACTTC. Encoded protein: CAISELLALSYEQYF.

The V call is TRBV9, the J call TRBJ2-7; 8 bases agree with TRBD1. V lost 3 bases, J lost 2 bases, and 7 bases stayed unmatched. In germline, CDR1 is SGDLS, CDR2 YYNGEE. There are 15 residues in the CDR3. The CDR3 nucleotides are TGTGCCAGCAGCGGCCAGGGGGCCTCCCCCTACGAGCAGTACTTC. Encoded protein: CASSGQGASPYEQYF.

The chain uses TRBV6-5 and TRBJ2-7; the D is unclear. Per germline, CDR1 MNHEY and CDR2 SVGAGI. The CDR3 totals 14 residues. The germline V and J ends were trimmed by 6 bases and 0 bases, with 12 bases remaining between them. The CDR3 loop reads CASSKEPGSYEQYV. The DNA for the CDR3 is TGTGCCAGCAGCAAGGAGCCTGGCTCCTACGAGCAGTACGTC.

Only one count was recorded for this clone. The chain carries TRBV4-1 and TRBJ2-5, with D possibly being TRBD2 (5 bases). V lost 6 bases and J lost 5, with 16 bases in between. Germline lookup yields CDR1 MGHRA and CDR2 YSYEKL. The CDR3 length is 14 residues. The CDR3 region is CASRGRPGGETQYF. The DNA of the CDR3 is TGCGCCAGCAGGGGCCGCCCGGGCGGGGAGACCCAGTACTTC.

This chain links TRBV6-5 with TRBJ2-2; no reliable D call. Germline values: CDR1 MNHEY, CDR2 SVGAGI. V was shortened by 8 bases and J by 0 bases, with 10 bases between the two germline ends. This CDR3 region has 14 residues. In DNA, the CDR3 is TGTGCCAGCGCGACCCGCCCGAACACCGGGGAGCTGTTTTTT. It is translated as CASATRPNTGELFF.

The rearrangement uses TRBV7-2 and TRBJ1-2; tentative D call: TRBD1 (6 bases). Trimming shortened V by 5 bases and J by 2 bases, and 15 bases separated the two germline ends. The CDR3 is 15 amino acids. The germline V gene has CDR1 SGHTA and CDR2 FQGNSA. The CDR3 here is CASSPGAGANYGYTF. In nucleotides, the CDR3 is TGTGCCAGCAGCCCCGGGGCAGGGGCGAACTATGGCTACACCTTC.

V usage is TRBV4-2 and J usage is TRBJ1-3; D is unresolved. V lost 0 bases and J 4 bases, leaving 10 bases between the germline ends. Germline V gene data show CDR1 as LGHNA and CDR2 as YNFKEQ. The CDR3 length is 15 residues. The CDR3 sequence: CASSQESTPGNTIYF. As DNA, the CDR3 is TGTGCCAGCAGCCAAGAGAGTACTCCAGGAAACACCATATATTTT.

This sequence joins TRBV6-5 and TRBJ2-7; the D gene is possibly TRBD1 (6 bases). The germline V and J ends were trimmed by 4 bases and 6 bases, with 16 bases remaining between them. Germline values: CDR1 MNHEY, CDR2 SVGAGI. This CDR3 contains 14 residues. In DNA form, the CDR3 reads TGTGCCAGCAGTTTAACCGGGACACGGGGCGAGCAGTACTTC. Translated, it gives CASSLTGTRGEQYF.

The chain carries TRBV4-1 and TRBJ2-7, with D perhaps matching TRBD1 (6 bases). Germline assignment: CDR1 MGHRA and CDR2 YSYEKL. The CDR3 has 14 amino acids. V was trimmed by 4 bases and J by 4 bases, leaving 14 bases between them. CDR3 residues: CASSPGTISYEQYV. The CDR3 DNA reads TGCGCCAGCAGCCCCGGGACAATCTCGTACGAGCAGTACGTC.

This clone was seen a single time. V gene TRBV28 combines with J gene TRBJ2-1; 11 bases are a match to TRBD2. This CDR3 has 15 residues. Trimming at V came to 8 bases and at J to 1 base, leaving 4 bases not matched to a gene. Germline CDR1 reads MDHEN; CDR2 reads SYDVKM. The CDR3 is CASDLAGGSYNEQFF. CDR3 coding DNA: TGTGCCAGCGACTTAGCGGGAGGGTCCTACAATGAGCAGTTCTTC.

The chain links TRBV7-9 to TRBJ2-2; TRBD2 matches at 8 bases. V dropped 0 bases and J dropped 4; count of bases not matched to a gene: 1. CDR1 is SEHNR and CDR2 is FQNEAQ in the germline V gene (reference sequence). The CDR3 covers 15 residues. The DNA of the CDR3 is TGTGCCAGCAGCTTAGCTCGGGGGGGCACCGGGGAGCTGTTTTTT. It encodes CASSLARGGTGELFF.

About this clone itself: One junction end disagrees with the germline gene, perhaps due to a read error. V and J are TRBV28 and TRBJ2-5; D possibly corresponds to TRBD1 (6 bases). The CDR3 totals 14 residues. CDR1 MDHEN and CDR2 SYDVKM come from the germline V gene. The CDR3: CASSATGIQGTQYF. CDR3 DNA: TGTGCCAGCAGTGCCACAGGGATTCAAGGGACCCAGTACTTC.